This passage covers 13 T cell receptor beta chains from one sample sequenced in a study of patients and donors after allogeneic stem cell transplantation. TCRdb called the RT-PCR reads again in MiXCR, with one record for every CDR3 protein. The table has some 200,000 distinct CDR3 sequences, around two fifths seen once. Sequencing was performed on blood, either unsorted or a sorted T cell fraction (not recorded which). The receptors were sampled from a human donor who was either an allogeneic HSCT recipient or a stem cell or donor lymphocyte infusion donor (not recorded which). It is not recorded whose cells these are; they may come from a transplant donor.

V and J are TRBV27 and TRBJ2-2; D gene uncertain. This CDR3 region has 15 residues. Germline V gene sequence: CDR1 MNHEY, CDR2 SMNVEV (reference sequence). Trimming took 3 bases from V and 2 from J, leaving 10 bases between them. In DNA, the CDR3 is TGTGCCAGCAGTTTGTTTGCCGAAAACACCGGGGAGCTGTTTTTT. This translates into CASSLFAENTGELFF.

This clonotype has more than one count but fewer than ten. The chain has TRBV20-1 and TRBJ1-2, with 8 bases identical to TRBD1. Per germline, CDR1 DFQATT and CDR2 SNEGSKA (reference sequence). The V gene end was trimmed by 2 bases and the J gene end by 2 bases; junction bases not matched to a gene: 1. CDR3 length: 13 residues. CDR3 in DNA: TGCAGTGCTAGACAGGGGGCCAACTATGGCTACACCTTC. Translated, it gives CSARQGANYGYTF.

The chain links TRBV25-1 to TRBJ1-1; no definite D call. Trimming removed 4 bases at V and 1 base at J, with 7 bases between. Germline V gene data show CDR1 as MGHDK and CDR2 as SYGVNS. This CDR3 spans 13 amino acids. CDR3 coding DNA: TGTGCCAGCAGTGGGGTCGGGAACACTGAAGCTTTCTTT. Translation: CASSGVGNTEAFF.

The gene calls are TRBV4-3 and TRBJ1-1; perhaps TRBD1 as D (6 bases). This CDR3 has 15 amino acids. V lost 2 bases and J 4 bases, leaving 14 bases between the germline ends. The germline CDR1 and CDR2 sequences are LGHNA and YSLEER. The chain's CDR3 is CASSQQRGASTEAFF. The DNA of the CDR3 is TGCGCCAGCAGCCAACAGCGGGGGGCGAGCACTGAAGCTTTCTTT.

The chain carries TRBV2 and TRBJ1-5; D is ambiguous. Trimming shortened V by 4 bases and J by 0 bases, and 13 bases separated the two germline ends. The CDR3 runs to 16 residues. Germline values: CDR1 SNHLY, CDR2 FYNNEI. This CDR3 is CASSGRAAPSNQPQHF. The CDR3 DNA sequence: TGTGCCAGCAGTGGCCGGGCAGCCCCTAGCAATCAGCCCCAGCATTTT.

This clonotype has a handful of counts. This chain uses TRBV20-1 with TRBJ1-5; the D gene is possibly TRBD1 (6 bases). CDR1 and CDR2 (germline): DFQATT, SNEGSKA (reference sequence). Trimming left V 5 bases short and J 5 bases short, with 16 bases between. The CDR3 sequence is 14 residues long. The CDR3 here is CSAPPQGGYQPQHF. The CDR3 bases are TGCAGTGCTCCTCCACAGGGCGGTTATCAGCCCCAGCATTTT.

This sequence joins TRBV13 and TRBJ1-4; D is possibly TRBD1 (5 bases). Trimming took 4 bases from V and 8 from J, leaving 20 bases between them. Germline V CDR1 and CDR2: PRHDT, FYEKMQ (reference sequence). The CDR3 consists of 16 residues. The CDR3 protein is CASSSMGPGSLEKLFF. CDR3 DNA sequence: TGTGCCAGCAGCTCGATGGGGCCAGGGAGTCTCGAAAAACTGTTTTTT.

As DNA, the CDR3 is TGTGCCAGCAGTCCGGACGAGACCGGGGAGCTGTTTTTT. Translating it yields CASSPDETGELFF. The genes are TRBV6-2 or TRBV6-3 and TRBJ2-2; D is undetermined. This CDR3 has 13 residues. CDR1 is MNHEY and CDR2 is SVGEGT in the germline V gene. V gave up 5 bases and J gave up 5 bases, with 9 bases separating them.

The count of this clonotype is one. The rearrangement uses TRBV7-2 and TRBJ2-1; 9 bases map to TRBD1. CDR3 length: 17 residues. Germline assignment: CDR1 SGHTA and CDR2 FQGNSA. After removal of 5 bases from V and 4 bases from J, the junction contained 12 bases not matched to a gene. The CDR3 DNA is TGTGCCAGCAGCCCATTAACCGGGACAGGGATATACAATGAGCAGTTCTTC. Residues: CASSPLTGTGIYNEQFF.

The CDR3 loop reads CSASGLAEPTDTQYF. CDR3 DNA: TGCAGTGCTTCGGGACTAGCGGAACCCACAGATACGCAGTATTTT. The rearrangement joins TRBV20-1 to TRBJ2-3; 11 bases align to TRBD2. Germline CDR1 DFQATT, CDR2 SNEGSKA (reference sequence). The CDR3 sequence is 15 residues long. V lost 5 bases and J lost 2; bases outside the gene matches: 6.

The gene calls are TRBV10-2 and TRBJ1-1, with no clear D. The CDR3 is made up of 15 amino acids. The germline V gene encodes CDR1 WSHSY and CDR2 SAAADI. V was shortened by 0 bases and J by 0 bases, with 8 bases between the two germline ends. The CDR3 nucleotides read TGCGCCAGCAGTGAGTCCTTAGGCTTGAACACTGAAGCTTTCTTT. Translated: CASSESLGLNTEAFF.

This rearrangement joins TRBV10-3 to TRBJ2-1; the match to TRBD2 covers 11 bases. This CDR3 contains 15 residues. V lost 5 bases and J lost 3; bases outside the gene matches: 3. CDR1 and CDR2 (germline): ENHRY, SYGVKD. The CDR3 region is CAISSSGRIYNEQFF. CDR3 bases: TGTGCCATCAGTTCTAGCGGGAGGATCTACAATGAGCAGTTCTTC.

A few counts support this clonotype. V usage is TRBV11-1 and J usage is TRBJ2-1; 8 bases fit TRBD1. CDR3 length equals 17 residues. Germline lookup yields CDR1 SGHAT and CDR2 FQDESV (reference sequence). With V trimmed by 5 bases and J by 0 bases, 9 bases remained unmatched. Written as DNA, the CDR3 is TGTGCCAGCAGCCAGCCCCGGACAGGGAGCTCCTACAATGAGCAGTTCTTC. Translating it yields CASSQPRTGSSYNEQFF.